Described below is a single T cell receptor (beta chain) sequence and its context. No antigen is known for it. The assay was immunoSEQ multiplex PCR, and TCRdb's table has in-frame clones only and misses some. The sample lists around 78,000 clones; roughly 90% were seen once. This CDR3 is built from 14 residues. The junction had 4 bases not matched to a gene; V was cut back by 3 bases and J by 5 bases. The germline CDR1 and CDR2 sequences are LGHNA and YNFKEQ. The data were obtained in a study of T cell responses to AZD1222 COVID-19 vaccine. Whole-study findings and limits: Dominant at 160-218 and 743-854, vaccine-associated CD4 TCRs also spanned spike. Spike-specific TCR breadth and depth grew following two AZD1222 doses.

The sequences come from peripheral blood, collected 28 days after the second AZD1222 dose. The V call is TRBV4-2, the J call TRBJ2-7, with TRBD2 identical over 10 bases. The source is an adult who received the AZD1222 COVID-19 vaccine. CDR3 sequence reads: CASSHLAGDDEQYF. Here the CDR3 DNA reads TGTGCCAGCAGCCACCTAGCGGGGGACGACGAGCAGTACTTC.